This is a list of T cell receptor beta chains from one sample in a study of PD-1 blockade in classical Hodgkin lymphoma. TCRdb keeps only in-frame clones here, not all; method: immunoSEQ multiplex PCR. Among tens of thousands of clones, 70% to 90% were seen once, and the ten largest hold about 0.64%. The sample in question was CD4+ T cells from blood, obtained before the fourth cycle of nivolumab. These receptors were collected from a human donor with classical Hodgkin lymphoma. CDR3s include the opening cysteine and the closing phenylalanine or tryptophan. D genes are given only for firm matches. Size is omitted from some rows. Given values are once, few, many or a class for expanded clones.

j_call: TRBJ1-2; d_call: -; v_call: TRBV21-1; clone_size: -; cdr3_nt: TGTGCCAGCAGCAAAAGGGCAGGGACATGCCGCTATGGCTACACCTTC; cdr3_aa: CASSKRAGTCRYGYTF
j_call: TRBJ1-2; d_call: TRBD1; v_call: TRBV27; clone_size: few; cdr3_nt: TGTGCCAGCAGTCCCGCAGGGGGTTATGGCTACACCTTC; cdr3_aa: CASSPAGGYGYTF
j_call: TRBJ1-2; d_call: -; v_call: TRBV7-9; clone_size: -; cdr3_nt: TGTGCCAGCAGCTTAGGAGGAGAGAATATCTATGGCTACACCTTC; cdr3_aa: CASSLGGENIYGYTF
j_call: TRBJ2-5; d_call: TRBD2; v_call: TRBV18; clone_size: -; cdr3_nt: TGTGCCAGCTCAAACGGACTAGCGATAAATGGAGAGACCCAGTACTTC; cdr3_aa: CASSNGLAINGETQYF
j_call: TRBJ1-6; d_call: -; v_call: TRBV5-1; clone_size: -; cdr3_nt: TGCGCCAGCAGCTTGGCGGGGACGGCCTCTCTCCACTTT; cdr3_aa: CASSLAGTASLHF
j_call: TRBJ1-4; d_call: -; v_call: TRBV10-2; clone_size: -; cdr3_nt: TGCGCCAGCAGTGAGTTTGGGGTCGGGAATGAAAAACTGTTTTTT; cdr3_aa: CASSEFGVGNEKLFF
j_call: TRBJ2-5; d_call: -; v_call: TRBV30; clone_size: -; cdr3_nt: TGTGCCTGGACCGGACGGGAACAAGAGACCCAGTACTTC; cdr3_aa: CAWTGREQETQYF
j_call: TRBJ2-1; d_call: TRBD1; v_call: TRBV7-2; clone_size: once; cdr3_nt: TGTGCCAGCAGCGTAGGACAGGGGACCTACAATGAGCAGTTCTTC; cdr3_aa: CASSVGQGTYNEQFF
j_call: TRBJ2-2; d_call: TRBD1; v_call: TRBV5-1; clone_size: once; cdr3_nt: TGCGCCAGCAGCTTGCCGACAGGGGGGGTCTCGAACACCGGGGAGCTGTTTTTT; cdr3_aa: CASSLPTGGVSNTGELFF
j_call: TRBJ1-1; d_call: -; v_call: TRBV6-6; clone_size: -; cdr3_nt: TGTGCCAGCAGTTACTCGCAGAACACTGAAGCTTTCTTT; cdr3_aa: CASSYSQNTEAFF
j_call: TRBJ1-3; d_call: TRBD1; v_call: TRBV30; clone_size: -; cdr3_nt: TGTGCCTGCTCCGGGGACAGGGGTGGTGGAAACACCATATATTTT; cdr3_aa: CACSGDRGGGNTIYF
j_call: TRBJ2-2; d_call: -; v_call: TRBV9; clone_size: -; cdr3_nt: TGTGCCAGCAGGCCTGCGAACACCGGGGAGCTGTTTTTT; cdr3_aa: CASRPANTGELFF
j_call: TRBJ2-5; d_call: TRBD2; v_call: TRBV7-9; clone_size: -; cdr3_nt: TGTGCCAGCAGGCGGACTAGTTTTGAGACCCAGTACTTC; cdr3_aa: CASRRTSFETQYF
j_call: TRBJ1-4; d_call: -; v_call: TRBV5-1; clone_size: -; cdr3_nt: TGCGCCAGCAGCTTTGACCGAGTAGGTGAAAAACTGTTTTTT; cdr3_aa: CASSFDRVGEKLFF
j_call: TRBJ2-1; d_call: -; v_call: TRBV18; clone_size: -; cdr3_nt: TGTGCCAGCTCACCCCAGGGCTACTCCTACAATGAGCAGTTCTTC; cdr3_aa: CASSPQGYSYNEQFF
j_call: TRBJ2-3; d_call: -; v_call: TRBV5-1; clone_size: -; cdr3_nt: TGCGCCAGCAGTTTAGACTCTGCCCTGGATACGCAGTATTTT; cdr3_aa: CASSLDSALDTQYF
j_call: TRBJ2-7; d_call: -; v_call: TRBV7-9; clone_size: -; cdr3_nt: TGTGCCAGCAGCTTACCTGGCGGCGAGCAGTACTTC; cdr3_aa: CASSLPGGEQYF
j_call: TRBJ2-7; d_call: -; v_call: TRBV7-8; clone_size: -; cdr3_nt: TGTGCCAGCAGCCCTGAGCGTGGCGAGCAGTACTTC; cdr3_aa: CASSPERGEQYF
j_call: TRBJ2-7; d_call: TRBD2; v_call: TRBV5-1; clone_size: -; cdr3_nt: TGCGCCAGCAGAGTCGCGGGGGGCACCTACGAGCAGTACTTC; cdr3_aa: CASRVAGGTYEQYF
j_call: TRBJ2-7; d_call: TRBD2; v_call: TRBV5-1; clone_size: -; cdr3_nt: TGCGCCAGCAGCTTGGCGGCTAGCGGGGGGGCCGAGGAGCAGTACTTC; cdr3_aa: CASSLAASGGAEEQYF
j_call: TRBJ2-4; d_call: -; v_call: TRBV19; clone_size: -; cdr3_nt: TGTGCCAGTAGTATGATTGTAGGGGCGAGCCTAGCCAAAAACATTCAGTACTTC; cdr3_aa: CASSMIVGASLAKNIQYF
j_call: TRBJ1-2; d_call: -; v_call: TRBV5-1; clone_size: -; cdr3_nt: TGCGCCAGCAGCTCCGGACAGATGTCCTATGGCTACACCTTC; cdr3_aa: CASSSGQMSYGYTF
j_call: TRBJ2-7; d_call: TRBD2; v_call: TRBV5-5; clone_size: -; cdr3_nt: TGTGCCAGCAGCTTGGCCGGACTAGCGGGAGTCAGCACCTACGAGCAGTACTTC; cdr3_aa: CASSLAGLAGVSTYEQYF
j_call: TRBJ1-1; d_call: -; v_call: TRBV7-8; clone_size: few; cdr3_nt: TGTGCCAGCAGCTTAGTACAGGACACTGAAGCTTTCTTT; cdr3_aa: CASSLVQDTEAFF
j_call: TRBJ2-7; d_call: TRBD1; v_call: TRBV19; clone_size: -; cdr3_nt: TGTGCCAGTAGTTCCCCGGACAGGCCCTCCTACGAGCAGTACTTC; cdr3_aa: CASSSPDRPSYEQYF
j_call: TRBJ1-5; d_call: -; v_call: TRBV28; clone_size: -; cdr3_nt: TGTGCCAGCAGTAACCTCCACGGGAGGGCGGATAATCAGCCCCAGCATTTT; cdr3_aa: CASSNLHGRADNQPQHF
j_call: TRBJ2-2; d_call: -; v_call: TRBV4-1; clone_size: once; cdr3_nt: TGCGCCAGCAGCCAAGATCGCTTCTACGGGCAAAAGGTGGGCACCGGGGAGCTGTTTTTT; cdr3_aa: CASSQDRFYGQKVGTGELFF
j_call: TRBJ1-3; d_call: -; v_call: TRBV5-1; clone_size: -; cdr3_nt: TGCGCCAGCAGCTTGGCTGGGGACTCTGGAAACACCATATATTTT; cdr3_aa: CASSLAGDSGNTIYF
j_call: TRBJ2-1; d_call: -; v_call: TRBV14; clone_size: -; cdr3_nt: TGTGCCAGCAGCCAAGACAGGGGTATATCCTCCTACAATGAGCAGTTCTTC; cdr3_aa: CASSQDRGISSYNEQFF
j_call: TRBJ2-3; d_call: TRBD1; v_call: TRBV18; clone_size: -; cdr3_nt: TGTGCCAGCTCTGCGGGACAGGGAAATTCAGATACGCAGTATTTT; cdr3_aa: CASSAGQGNSDTQYF
j_call: TRBJ2-3; d_call: -; v_call: TRBV5-1; clone_size: -; cdr3_nt: TGCGCCAGCAGCTTGGGGGACGCTAGCACAGATACGCAGTATTTT; cdr3_aa: CASSLGDASTDTQYF
j_call: TRBJ1-1; d_call: TRBD1; v_call: TRBV7-2; clone_size: -; cdr3_nt: TGTGCCAGCAGCTTAGCCCGACAGGGCCTGAACACTGAAGCTTTCTTT; cdr3_aa: CASSLARQGLNTEAFF
j_call: TRBJ2-7; d_call: -; v_call: TRBV7-8; clone_size: -; cdr3_nt: TGTGCCAGCAGCCAAACCGGGGCCGTCTACGAGCAGTACTTC; cdr3_aa: CASSQTGAVYEQYF
j_call: TRBJ1-3; d_call: TRBD1; v_call: TRBV7-2; clone_size: -; cdr3_nt: TGTGCCAGCAGCGCGACAGGGGGCTCTGGAAACACCATATATTTT; cdr3_aa: CASSATGGSGNTIYF
j_call: TRBJ2-7; d_call: -; v_call: TRBV5-6; clone_size: -; cdr3_nt: TGTGCCAGCAGCTTGAGGCGGGGCAGGGGTCCGCCCTACGAGCAGTACTTC; cdr3_aa: CASSLRRGRGPPYEQYF
j_call: TRBJ2-4; d_call: TRBD2; v_call: TRBV30; clone_size: -; cdr3_nt: TGTGCCTGGAGTGTCGGGACTAGCGTAGTAGACATTCAGTACTTC; cdr3_aa: CAWSVGTSVVDIQYF
j_call: TRBJ1-2; d_call: TRBD1; v_call: TRBV28; clone_size: -; cdr3_nt: TGTGCCAGCAGCATACCGGGACAGGCGCCCTATGGCTACACCTTC; cdr3_aa: CASSIPGQAPYGYTF
j_call: TRBJ1-2; d_call: -; v_call: TRBV6-5; clone_size: -; cdr3_nt: TGTGCCAGCAGTTTTGAGGGCTATGGCTACACCTTC; cdr3_aa: CASSFEGYGYTF
j_call: TRBJ2-2; d_call: -; v_call: TRBV7-9; clone_size: -; cdr3_nt: TGTGCCACCGGACCTGACTCCACCGGGGAGCTGTTTTTT; cdr3_aa: CATGPDSTGELFF
j_call: TRBJ1-5; d_call: -; v_call: TRBV10-1; clone_size: -; cdr3_nt: TGCGCCAGCAGGGGGGGGTGCAATCAGCCCCAGCATTTT; cdr3_aa: CASRGGCNQPQHF
j_call: TRBJ2-7; d_call: -; v_call: TRBV5-1; clone_size: -; cdr3_nt: TGCGCCAGCAGCTTGGGGCAGGCCGTCTCCTACGAGCAGTACTTC; cdr3_aa: CASSLGQAVSYEQYF
j_call: TRBJ2-1; d_call: -; v_call: TRBV5-1; clone_size: -; cdr3_nt: TGCGCCAGCAGCCCCGGGGACCCGGTGGGTGAGCAGTTCTTC; cdr3_aa: CASSPGDPVGEQFF
j_call: TRBJ1-4; d_call: -; v_call: TRBV5-4; clone_size: -; cdr3_nt: TGTGCCAGCAGGAAGGTGGAGTCAACTAATGAAAAACTGTTTTTT; cdr3_aa: CASRKVESTNEKLFF
j_call: TRBJ2-3; d_call: -; v_call: TRBV7-3; clone_size: -; cdr3_nt: TGTGCCAGCAGCTCCCAGGCGGGACTGAACACAGATACGCAGTATTTT; cdr3_aa: CASSSQAGLNTDTQYF
j_call: TRBJ2-5; d_call: -; v_call: TRBV5-1; clone_size: -; cdr3_nt: TGCGCCAGCAGACCGGGGGAGCAAGAGACCCAGTACTTC; cdr3_aa: CASRPGEQETQYF
j_call: TRBJ2-4; d_call: -; v_call: TRBV5-1; clone_size: -; cdr3_nt: TGCGCCAGCAGCTTGGATGGGGACCCCTGGGACATTCAGTACTTC; cdr3_aa: CASSLDGDPWDIQYF
j_call: TRBJ1-2; d_call: -; v_call: TRBV5-1; clone_size: -; cdr3_nt: TGCGCCAGCAGCTTGGTTACGGACTCTTATGGCTACACCTTC; cdr3_aa: CASSLVTDSYGYTF